A single sample gave rise to the 31 T cell receptor beta chains below, sequenced in a study of Ad26.COV2.S vaccination and SARS-CoV-2 variants. The treatment denotes: 19 received Ad26.COV2.S at low or high dose, single or two shots; roughly 5 received placebo; per-sample allocation not given. It was on day 63 after the first vaccine or placebo injection that samples were taken. Generated by immunoSEQ multiplex PCR, the TCRdb table keeps only in-frame clones and is missing some. This sample has 440,000 or so clones; approximately 90% occur once, and the top ten carry about 1.5%. The sequenced sample was peripheral blood, obtained in a trial of Ad26.COV2.S vaccine versus placebo. These TCRs come from a person between 18 and 59 years old who received the Ad26.COV2.S COVID-19 vaccine or a placebo.

V usage is TRBV28 and J usage is TRBJ1-1; D gene ambiguous. Germline V gene data show CDR1 as MDHEN and CDR2 as SYDVKM. The CDR3 is 11 residues long. V was clipped by 10 bases and J by 4 bases, with 10 bases between them. The CDR3 is CAITDPTEAFF. The CDR3 DNA sequence: TGTGCCATCACAGACCCCACTGAAGCTTTCTTT.

The CDR3 sequence: CASSEAGRVEQYF. In DNA form, the CDR3 reads TGTGCCAGCAGTGAAGCAGGCAGGGTCGAGCAGTACTTC. V and J are TRBV6-1 and TRBJ2-7, with a tentative D call TRBD1 (5 bases). V was cut by 0 bases and J by 6 bases, with 9 bases left in between. The CDR3 covers 13 residues. In germline, CDR1 is MNHNS, CDR2 SASEGT.

The V and J genes are TRBV18 and TRBJ2-5, with 8 positions matching TRBD2. Per the germline V gene, CDR1 is KGHSH and CDR2 is LQKENI. J lost 4 bases, V lost 0 bases, and 4 bases had no gene match. The CDR3 is 15 amino acids. CDR3 nucleotide sequence: TGTGCCAGCTCACCACCGAGCGGGAGTAGAGAGACCCAGTACTTC. Translation: CASSPPSGSRETQYF.

This chain links TRBV10-2 with TRBJ1-5; possibly TRBD1 for D (6 bases). The CDR3 runs to 16 residues. Germline assignment: CDR1 WSHSY and CDR2 SAAADI. Trimming took off 6 bases at V and 0 bases at J, with 15 bases between the two ends. CDR3 nucleotides: TGCGCCAGCAGCGAAACAGGGCTTTATAGCAATCAGCCCCAGCATTTT. Protein sequence: CASSETGLYSNQPQHF.

The chain couples TRBV5-4 to TRBJ2-3; perhaps D is TRBD1 or TRBD2 (6 bases each). CDR1 and CDR2 (germline): SGHNT, YYREEE (reference sequence). The germline V and J ends were trimmed by 2 bases and 1 base, with 11 bases remaining between them. This CDR3 comprises 15 residues. In nucleotides, the CDR3 is TGTGCCAGCAGCTTTTCGGGGGCGGGCACAGATACGCAGTATTTT. It translates to CASSFSGAGTDTQYF. The full variable domain, rest sourced from reference TRBV5-4 and TRBJ2-3, is ETGVTQSPTHLIKTRGQQVTLRCSSQSGHNTVSWYQQALGQGPQFIFQYYREEENGRGNFPPRFSGLQFPNYSSELNVNALELDDSALYLCASSFSGAGTDTQYFGPGTRLTVL.

The CDR3 sequence is CASSPGALDTGELFF. As DNA, the CDR3 is TGTGCCAGCAGTCCAGGGGCCCTCGACACCGGGGAGCTGTTTTTT. The V gene is TRBV2, the J gene TRBJ2-2; perhaps TRBD1 as D (6 bases). V was shortened by 5 bases and J by 3 bases, with 13 bases between the two germline ends. The germline V gene encodes CDR1 SNHLY and CDR2 FYNNEI. The CDR3 has 15 amino acids. Full variable domain (remainder filled in from reference TRBV2 and TRBJ2-2): EPEVTQTPSHQVTQMGQEVILRCVPISNHLYFYWYRQILGQKVEFLVSFYNNEISEKSEIFDDQFSVERPDGSNFTLKIRSTKLEDSAMYFCASSPGALDTGELFFGEGSRLTVL.

V is TRBV5-1 and J is TRBJ1-2; 8 bases are shared with TRBD1. This CDR3 comprises 15 residues. The J segment lost 8 bases and the V segment lost 3 bases, leaving 12 bases of the junction unmatched. In germline, CDR1 is SGHRS, CDR2 YFSETQ. This CDR3 is CASSSDRDRGQGYTF. CDR3 DNA sequence: TGCGCCAGCAGCTCGGACCGTGACAGGGGACAAGGCTACACCTTC.

The V and J genes are TRBV5-1 and TRBJ2-7; either TRBD1 or TRBD2 may fit D (6 bases each). Germline V lookup: CDR1 SGHRS, CDR2 YFSETQ. V was pared by 0 bases and J by 7 bases, with 14 bases between. CDR3 length: 14 amino acids. CDR3 residues: CASSLAGGSGEQYF. DNA of the CDR3: TGCGCCAGCAGCTTGGCCGGGGGCTCCGGTGAGCAGTACTTC.

In this sample, this clone turned up a few times. The gene calls are TRBV9 and TRBJ2-1, with TRBD2 matching over 12 bases. This CDR3 contains 16 residues. The V and J ends lost 4 bases and 7 bases, in that order; junction bases with no gene match: 9. CDR1 and CDR2 from the germline V gene are SGDLS and YYNGEE. CDR3 amino acids: CASSPVGTSGPNEQFF. CDR3 bases: TGTGCCAGCAGCCCGGTCGGGACTAGCGGGCCGAATGAGCAGTTCTTC.

The chain employs TRBV29-1 and TRBJ1-4; 7 bases are a match to TRBD1. V lost 6 bases and J lost 8; bases outside the gene matches: 15. Germline V lookup: CDR1 SQVTM, CDR2 ANQGSEA. The CDR3 runs 15 residues. The CDR3, as DNA: TGCAGCGTAAGAGCGCACAGGGGTGGGCGAGAAAAACTGTTTTTT. It codes for CSVRAHRGGREKLFF.

V gene TRBV5-3 combines with J gene TRBJ1-2; D perhaps matches TRBD1 (5 bases). TRBV5-3 is an open reading frame, and its role is uncertain. The V gene lost 7 bases and the J gene lost 1 base, with 17 bases spanning the gap. The CDR3 spans 15 residues. The DNA for the CDR3 is TGTGCCAGATGGGTAGGGGCGGAGGATAACTATGGCTACACCTTC. It yields the protein CARWVGAEDNYGYTF.

V usage is TRBV2 and J usage is TRBJ2-1, with D unresolved. The V end was cut by 6 bases, the J end by 5 bases, with 5 bases between. Germline assignment: CDR1 SNHLY and CDR2 FYNNEI. CDR3 length: 11 amino acids. CDR3 amino acids: CASRSNNEQFF. The CDR3 DNA follows: TGTGCCAGCAGAAGCAACAATGAGCAGTTCTTC.

The chain combines TRBV21-1 with TRBJ1-5; the table's D call TRBD1 went unverified against the DNA. TRBV21-1 is tagged as a pseudogene. This CDR3 spans 13 amino acids. CDR3 protein: CASLTEQGGAQHF. CDR3 bases: TGTGCCAGCCTGACAGAACAGGGGGGAGCCCAGCATTTT.

V and J are TRBV10-2 and TRBJ2-2; 7 nucleotides agree with TRBD1. This CDR3 is built from 14 residues. Trimming cost V 6 bases and J 2 bases; bases outside gene matches: 3. The germline gives CDR1 WSHSY, CDR2 SAAADI. CDR3 amino acids: CASRRQGNTGELFF. DNA for the CDR3: TGCGCCAGCAGGCGACAGGGAAACACCGGGGAGCTGTTTTTT.

This CDR3 reads CAWSEGDIYNEQFF. CDR3 in DNA: TGTGCCTGGAGTGAAGGAGACATATACAATGAGCAGTTCTTC. The rearrangement links TRBV30 to TRBJ2-1; D is undetermined. V gave up 1 base and J gave up 4 bases, with 11 bases separating them. The CDR3 spans 14 residues. From germline, CDR1 is GTSNPN and CDR2 SVGIG (reference sequence).

J is TRBJ1-1 and V is TRBV19; perhaps TRBD1 as D (5 bases). The germline V and J ends were trimmed by 7 bases and 8 bases, with 11 bases remaining between them. Germline V gene data show CDR1 as LNHDA and CDR2 as SQIVND (reference sequence). The CDR3 extends over 11 amino acids. The DNA of the CDR3 is TGTGCCAGTATGGGACCTTTCGAAGCTTTCTTT. It yields the protein CASMGPFEAFF.

V gene TRBV6-5 combines with J gene TRBJ1-3; D perhaps matches TRBD1 (6 bases). Germline loops: CDR1 MNHEY, CDR2 SVGAGI. The CDR3 sequence is 16 residues long. Trimming removed 0 bases at V and 2 bases at J, with 11 bases between. The CDR3 is CASSYSYRVAGNTIYF. CDR3 sequence (DNA): TGTGCCAGCAGTTACTCGTACAGGGTGGCTGGAAACACCATATATTTT.

The J gene is TRBJ1-2, the V gene TRBV2; TRBD1 might be the D (6 bases). Germline CDR1 and CDR2: SNHLY and FYNNEI. V was shortened by 3 bases and J by 4 bases, with 12 bases between the two germline ends. The CDR3 length is 14 residues. CDR3 sequence reads: CASSEGGSGYGYTF. The CDR3 nucleotides are TGTGCCAGCAGTGAGGGGGGCTCTGGCTATGGCTACACCTTC.

This clone was seen a few times. The gene calls are TRBV27 and TRBJ2-7, with TRBD2 identical over 7 bases. Germline V gene sequence: CDR1 MNHEY, CDR2 SMNVEV (reference sequence). The CDR3 loop spans 16 amino acids. V lost 2 bases to trimming and J lost 2 bases; unmatched junction nucleotides: 9. DNA for the CDR3: TGTGCCAGCAGTTTAAGCGGGGAGTTGTGGACCTACGAGCAGTACTTC. It specifies CASSLSGELWTYEQYF.

The chain has TRBV6-5 and TRBJ2-1; D ambiguous. The CDR3 totals 13 residues. V was cut by 0 bases and J by 4 bases, with 4 bases left in between. Looked up from germline, CDR1 is MNHEY and CDR2 is SVGAGI. The CDR3 DNA is TGTGCCAGCAGTTACTCAGAATACAATGAGCAGTTCTTC. The encoded protein is CASSYSEYNEQFF.

This clone was found once. V gene TRBV29-1 combines with J gene TRBJ2-5, with TRBD2 identical over 9 bases. The junction had 14 bases not matched to a gene; V was cut back by 7 bases and J by 2 bases. Per the germline V gene, CDR1 is SQVTM and CDR2 is ANQGSEA. This CDR3 has 16 amino acids. CDR3 bases: TGCAGCGCCGGAGGTAGCGGGAGTGGTTGGCAAGAGACCCAGTACTTC. This gives the protein CSAGGSGSGWQETQYF.

The chain joins TRBV2 to TRBJ2-7; no clear D. CDR1 SNHLY and CDR2 FYNNEI come from the germline V gene. This CDR3 has 11 amino acids. V was trimmed by 7 bases and J by 7 bases, leaving 11 bases between them. The CDR3 sequence: CASIIPTEQYF. The CDR3 DNA sequence: TGTGCCAGCATCATCCCTACGGAGCAGTACTTC. Filled out from reference TRBV2 and TRBJ2-7, the complete variable domain reads EPEVTQTPSHQVTQMGQEVILRCVPISNHLYFYWYRQILGQKVEFLVSFYNNEISEKSEIFDDQFSVERPDGSNFTLKIRSTKLEDSAMYFCASIIPTEQYFGPGTRLTVT.

This clone was detected once. CDR3 sequence: CASSLAPRGGDNQPQHF. The DNA of the CDR3 is TGTGCCAGCAGCTTAGCCCCTCGAGGGGGCGACAATCAGCCCCAGCATTTT. The chain uses TRBV7-6 and TRBJ1-5, with TRBD1 identical over 7 bases. CDR1 SGHVS and CDR2 FNYEAQ come from the germline V gene. Unmatched junction bases numbered 8, after V lost 0 bases and J lost 3 bases. CDR3 length: 17 amino acids.

V gene TRBV6-2 or TRBV6-3 combines with J gene TRBJ2-1; TRBD2 agrees at 9 bases. The CDR3 runs 20 residues. V gave up 2 bases and J gave up 0 bases; unmatched junction bases: 14. CDR1 MNHEY and CDR2 SVGEGT come from the germline V gene. CDR3 residues: CASSYPGSSGGPSSYNEQFF. CDR3 nucleotide sequence: TGTGCCAGCAGTTACCCTGGAAGTAGCGGGGGCCCGAGCTCCTACAATGAGCAGTTCTTC.

In the case of this clone: This same CDR3 is encoded by further DNA sequences in the sample. V and J are TRBV19 and TRBJ2-7, with 7 positions matching TRBD1. The CDR3 consists of 13 residues. Trimming at V came to 1 base and at J to 3 bases, leaving 0 bases not matched to a gene. Germline V gives CDR1 LNHDA, CDR2 SQIVND (reference sequence). CDR3 in amino acids: CASSIGQGYEQYF. The CDR3, as DNA: TGTGCCAGTAGTATAGGACAGGGCTACGAGCAGTACTTC.

The V call is TRBV20-1, the J call TRBJ2-3; 12 nucleotides align to TRBD2. The CDR3 runs 15 residues. Germline V CDR1 and CDR2: DFQATT, SNEGSKA (reference sequence). Losses at the gene ends were 3 bases for V and 7 bases for J; bases not matched to a gene: 8. In nucleotides, the CDR3 is TGCAGTGCTAGTATCCCTAGCGGGGGGGTGTATACGCAGTATTTT. Translated: CSASIPSGGVYTQYF.

The J gene is TRBJ2-2, the V gene TRBV7-9, with TRBD2 as a possible D gene (6 bases). CDR1 is SEHNR and CDR2 is FQNEAQ in the germline V gene (reference sequence). The CDR3 covers 15 residues. Trimming pared 6 bases from V and 5 bases from J, leaving 16 bases between. In DNA, the CDR3 is TGTGCCAGCAGTGGAAAAGAGGCGGGGACCGGGGAGCTGTTTTTT. Amino acid sequence: CASSGKEAGTGELFF.

This clone was counted a single time. This chain uses TRBV29-1 with TRBJ1-2; D not resolved. Germline CDR1 and CDR2: SQVTM and ANQGSEA. The CDR3 covers 12 residues. V was pared by 3 bases and J by 5 bases, with 10 bases between. The DNA of the CDR3 is TGCAGCGTTGATAGGGATTCTTATGGCTACACCTTC. It specifies CSVDRDSYGYTF. Supplemented by reference TRBV29-1 and TRBJ1-2, the full variable domain reads SAVISQKPSRDICQRGTSLTIQCQVDSQVTMMFWYRQQPGQSLTLIATANQGSEATYESGFVIDKFPISRPNLTFSTLTVSNMSPEDSSIYLCSVDRDSYGYTFGSGTRLTVV.

The chain has TRBV7-3 and TRBJ2-6; the D is unclear. The CDR3 runs to 16 residues. The germline V gene has CDR1 SGHTA and CDR2 FQGTGA. V was trimmed by 5 bases and J by 0 bases, leaving 11 bases between them. The CDR3 spells CASSPRLHSGANVLTF. CDR3 sequence (DNA): TGTGCCAGCAGCCCCCGACTGCACTCTGGGGCCAACGTCCTGACTTTC.

The chain couples TRBV30 to TRBJ1-2; D may be TRBD1 (5 bases). Looked up from germline, CDR1 is GTSNPN and CDR2 is SVGIG (reference sequence). The CDR3 sequence is 14 residues long. Trimming left V 3 bases short and J 2 bases short, with 13 bases between. CDR3 in amino acids: CAWRAKQENYGYTF. CDR3 DNA: TGTGCCTGGAGGGCGAAACAGGAAAACTATGGCTACACCTTC.

The chain carries TRBV23-1 and TRBJ2-5; D is possibly TRBD2 (5 bases). TRBV23-1 has ORF status, its function being uncertain. V dropped 0 bases and J dropped 5 bases, with 10 bases sitting between them. This CDR3 has 14 residues. The CDR3 reads CASSQSVPGETQYF. CDR3 coding DNA: TGCGCCAGCAGTCAATCGGTCCCGGGGGAGACCCAGTACTTC.